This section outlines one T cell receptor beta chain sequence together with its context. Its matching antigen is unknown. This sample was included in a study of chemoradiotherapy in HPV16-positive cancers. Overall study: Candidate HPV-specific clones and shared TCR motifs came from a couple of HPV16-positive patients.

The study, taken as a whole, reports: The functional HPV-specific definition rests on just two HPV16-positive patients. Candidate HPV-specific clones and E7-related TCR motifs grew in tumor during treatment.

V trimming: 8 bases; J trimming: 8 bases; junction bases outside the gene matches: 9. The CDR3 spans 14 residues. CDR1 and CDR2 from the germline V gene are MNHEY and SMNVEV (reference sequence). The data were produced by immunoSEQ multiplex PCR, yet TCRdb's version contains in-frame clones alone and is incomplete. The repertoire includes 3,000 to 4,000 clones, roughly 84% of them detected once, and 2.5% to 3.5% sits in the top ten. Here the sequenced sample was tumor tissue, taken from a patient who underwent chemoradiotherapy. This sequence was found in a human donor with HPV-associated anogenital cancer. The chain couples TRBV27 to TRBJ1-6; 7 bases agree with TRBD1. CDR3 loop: CASSLRGLDSPLHF. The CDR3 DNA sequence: TGTGCCAGCTCCTTGAGGGGGCTGGATTCACCCCTCCACTTT.